This entry describes one TCR beta chain. What it recognizes is unknown. The PCR used 60 Vbeta and 13 Jbeta primers. Generated by immunoSEQ multiplex PCR, the TCRdb table keeps only in-frame clones and is missing some. The sample carries tens of thousands of clones, over 55% recorded once. This record belongs to a study of cytomegalovirus exposure and HLA in healthy donors. Study-wide points: As a later analysis showed, a missense DCLRE1C variant was linked to trimming of TCR beta V- and J-genes.

Germline loops: CDR1 GTSNPN, CDR2 SVGIG (reference sequence). Trimming took off 5 bases at V and 3 bases at J, with 7 bases between the two ends. The CDR3 loop spans 11 amino acids. J is TRBJ1-1 and V is TRBV30; tentatively, D is TRBD1 (5 bases). The sequenced sample consisted of PBMCs. The origin of this receptor is a woman aged 30 to 39 in good health and CMV-seronegative. CDR3 loop: CAWSGDTEAFF. The CDR3 nucleotides read TGTGCCTGGTCGGGGGACACTGAAGCTTTCTTT.